A selection of T cell receptor beta chains follows, all from one sample in a study of blood T cells in healthy people across ages. TCRdb fed the 5' RACE reads into MiXCR, producing one record per CDR3 protein. The table records about 1,500,000 distinct CDR3 sequences, about 40% of them present only once. The sample comprised blood. All receptors come from a woman aged 18-29 years in good health. CDR3s include the opening cysteine and the closing phenylalanine or tryptophan. Fields, in order: V gene, clone size, CDR3 length, J gene, D gene, CDR3 DNA, CDR3 protein. A D gene is named only where the DNA matches it firmly. Rows may omit the clone size; those that give it use once, few, many or a size class.

v_call: TRBV4-1
clone_size: -
cdr3_length: 17
j_call: TRBJ2-7
d_call: TRBD2
cdr3_nt: TGCGCCAGCAGCCAAGAGGAGCGGGAGAGCTGGGACAATGAGCAGTACTTC
cdr3_aa: CASSQEERESWDNEQYF

v_call: TRBV25-1
clone_size: few
cdr3_length: 18
j_call: TRBJ1-1
d_call: -
cdr3_nt: TGTGCCAGCAGTGAATATTACCCCAGCAGGGAATATAACACTGAAGCTTTCTTT
cdr3_aa: CASSEYYPSREYNTEAFF

v_call: TRBV5-4
clone_size: -
cdr3_length: 14
j_call: TRBJ1-1
d_call: -
cdr3_nt: TGTGCCAGCAGCGTGTCTAACACCCAGAGTGAAGCTTTCTTT
cdr3_aa: CASSVSNTQSEAFF

v_call: TRBV11-3
clone_size: -
cdr3_length: 14
j_call: TRBJ2-7
d_call: -
cdr3_nt: TGTGCCAGCAGCTTTACTGTGTCGTGGTTCGAGCAGTACTTC
cdr3_aa: CASSFTVSWFEQYF

v_call: TRBV5-6
clone_size: few
cdr3_length: 14
j_call: TRBJ2-3
d_call: TRBD2
cdr3_nt: TGTGCCAGCAGAACGCGGGGGGGCACAGATACGCAGTATTTT
cdr3_aa: CASRTRGGTDTQYF

v_call: TRBV5-1
clone_size: once
cdr3_length: 15
j_call: TRBJ2-5
d_call: TRBD2
cdr3_nt: TGCGCCAGCAGTTTGCTGGCGGGGGGAAGCGATGAGCAGTACTTC
cdr3_aa: CASSLLAGGSDEQYF

v_call: TRBV20-1
clone_size: few
cdr3_length: 11
j_call: TRBJ2-7
d_call: -
cdr3_nt: TGCAGTGCGGCCCTCTACAATGAGCAGTACTTC
cdr3_aa: CSAALYNEQYF

v_call: TRBV20-1
clone_size: few
cdr3_length: 11
j_call: TRBJ1-5
d_call: -
cdr3_nt: TGCAGTGCTACCACGGGGGGGCCCCAGCATTTT
cdr3_aa: CSATTGGPQHF

v_call: TRBV5-1
clone_size: many
cdr3_length: 16
j_call: TRBJ2-1
d_call: TRBD2
cdr3_nt: TGCGCCAGCAGCTTGGGGCTAGCGGGGCCCTACAATGAGCAGTTCTTC
cdr3_aa: CASSLGLAGPYNEQFF

v_call: TRBV7-9
clone_size: -
cdr3_length: 16
j_call: TRBJ2-7
d_call: TRBD2
cdr3_nt: TGTGCCAGCAGCCCCCCGACTAGCGTTTCCTACAATGAGCAGTACTTC
cdr3_aa: CASSPPTSVSYNEQYF

v_call: TRBV5-1
clone_size: -
cdr3_length: 15
j_call: TRBJ2-1
d_call: -
cdr3_nt: TGCGCCAGCAGCTTGGACCAGAGAACTTACAATGAGCAGTTCTTC
cdr3_aa: CASSLDQRTYNEQFF

v_call: TRBV6-5
clone_size: -
cdr3_length: 14
j_call: TRBJ1-2
d_call: -
cdr3_nt: TGTGCCAGCGGCAATAGGGGAGCGGCTGGTGGCTACACCTTC
cdr3_aa: CASGNRGAAGGYTF

v_call: TRBV7-9
clone_size: many
cdr3_length: 17
j_call: TRBJ2-5
d_call: -
cdr3_nt: TGTGCCAGCAACGACCTCGGACCGATCGAAGTGGGAAGGACCCAGTACTTC
cdr3_aa: CASNDLGPIEVGRTQYF

v_call: TRBV7-9
clone_size: -
cdr3_length: 10
j_call: TRBJ2-4
d_call: -
cdr3_nt: TGTGCCTACGGGGAAAACATTCGGTACTTC
cdr3_aa: CAYGENIRYF

v_call: TRBV7-2
clone_size: -
cdr3_length: 16
j_call: TRBJ2-5
d_call: TRBD2
cdr3_nt: TGTGCCAGCAGGACAGGGACTAGCGGGAGGACAGAGACCCAGTACTTC
cdr3_aa: CASRTGTSGRTETQYF

v_call: TRBV2
clone_size: -
cdr3_length: 15
j_call: TRBJ2-2
d_call: TRBD1
cdr3_nt: TGTGCCAGCAGTGAACAGGGGGCGAACACCGGGGAGCTGTTTTTT
cdr3_aa: CASSEQGANTGELFF

v_call: TRBV5-6
clone_size: few
cdr3_length: 13
j_call: TRBJ1-2
d_call: -
cdr3_nt: TGTGCCGGAGAACAGGGAGGGTCCAAAGGCTACACCTTC
cdr3_aa: CAGEQGGSKGYTF

v_call: TRBV7-2
clone_size: many
cdr3_length: 14
j_call: TRBJ2-7
d_call: TRBD1
cdr3_nt: TGTGCCAGCAGCCCCGGGACAGAAATCTACGAGCAGTACTTC
cdr3_aa: CASSPGTEIYEQYF

v_call: TRBV7-9
clone_size: few
cdr3_length: 16
j_call: TRBJ2-1
d_call: -
cdr3_nt: TGTGCCAGCAGCTTAGAGGGTAGGGGTCGGGGAGGTCAACAGTTCTTC
cdr3_aa: CASSLEGRGRGGQQFF

v_call: TRBV20-1
clone_size: -
cdr3_length: 15
j_call: TRBJ2-5
d_call: -
cdr3_nt: TGCAGTGCTAGAGGGTTTCGGCGGGAAGACGGGGAGCAGTACTTC
cdr3_aa: CSARGFRREDGEQYF

v_call: TRBV29-1
clone_size: -
cdr3_length: 14
j_call: TRBJ2-5
d_call: TRBD1
cdr3_nt: TGCAGCGTTGATGGACAGGCCTTTTCGGGGTCCCAGTACTTC
cdr3_aa: CSVDGQAFSGSQYF

v_call: TRBV29-1
clone_size: -
cdr3_length: 14
j_call: TRBJ2-1
d_call: TRBD2
cdr3_nt: TGCAGCGTTGATGTGGCGGGAGTCAACAATGAGCAGTTCTTC
cdr3_aa: CSVDVAGVNNEQFF